The 25 T cell receptor beta chains below were found in one sample sequenced in a study of shared clonotypes between healthy human individuals. Method: immunoSEQ multiplex PCR; TCRdb's copy keeps in-frame clones and lacks some. The sample has about 560,000 clones, about 80% seen once. The sequenced material came from PBMCs. The receptors were gathered from a woman between 40 and 50 years old in good health. Some clones in this sample may be carry-over from other donors' samples.

The V gene is TRBV28, the J gene TRBJ1-4; no reliable D call. The CDR3 runs to 17 residues. V was trimmed by 2 bases and J by 5 bases, leaving 18 bases between them. CDR1 is MDHEN, CDR2 SYDVKM, per germline. In DNA form, the CDR3 reads TGTGCCAGCAGTTTACTGTCCCCCGGGTACCCCAATGAAAAACTGTTTTTT. Protein: CASSLLSPGYPNEKLFF. Combining the CDR3 with reference TRBV28 and TRBJ1-4 gives the whole variable domain DVKVTQSSRYLVKRTGEKVFLECVQDMDHENMFWYRQDPGLGLRLIYFSYDVKMKEKGDIPEGYSVSREKKERFSLILESASTNQTSMYLCASSLLSPGYPNEKLFFGSGTQLSVL.

J is TRBJ2-4 and V is TRBV5-4, with 7 nucleotides matching TRBD1. J gave up 4 bases and V 0 bases, and 10 bases lay outside the gene matches. Germline values: CDR1 SGHNT, CDR2 YYREEE (reference sequence). CDR3 length: 17 residues. The CDR3 protein is CASSLVGATGSKNIQYF. CDR3 nucleotide sequence: TGTGCCAGCAGCTTGGTGGGCGCGACAGGGTCAAAAAACATTCAGTACTTC. Variable domain in full (rest from reference TRBV5-4 and TRBJ2-4): ETGVTQSPTHLIKTRGQQVTLRCSSQSGHNTVSWYQQALGQGPQFIFQYYREEENGRGNFPPRFSGLQFPNYSSELNVNALELDDSALYLCASSLVGATGSKNIQYFGAGTRLSVL.

This chain links TRBV30 with TRBJ2-4; D ambiguous. Germline CDR1 and CDR2: GTSNPN and SVGIG (reference sequence). The CDR3 covers 14 residues. Trimming took 0 bases from V and 7 from J, leaving 13 bases between them. CDR3 DNA: TGTGCCTGGAGTGTAGAACTGCAGAGGAACATTCAGTACTTC. Amino acid sequence: CAWSVELQRNIQYF.

Points on this clone: The sample contains more than one DNA sequence encoding this CDR3. The chain combines TRBV6-1 with TRBJ2-4, with 8 bases aligning to TRBD2. After removal of 7 bases from V and 9 bases from J, the junction contained 11 bases not matched to a gene. This CDR3 is built from 14 residues. Looked up from germline, CDR1 is MNHNS and CDR2 is SASEGT. The CDR3 sequence is CASTGSGSGFIQYF. In nucleotides, the CDR3 is TGTGCCAGCACGGGAAGCGGGAGTGGGTTCATTCAGTACTTC.

The rearrangement joins TRBV10-3 to TRBJ2-7; 7 bases align to TRBD2. The trim removed 4 bases at V and 5 bases at J, leaving 8 bases unmatched. The length of the CDR3 is 14 residues. The germline V gene encodes CDR1 ENHRY and CDR2 SYGVKD. CDR3 nucleotide sequence: TGTGCCATCAGTGGTGGGAGGGGTGCGGACGAGCAGTACTTC. Its translation: CAISGGRGADEQYF.

CDR3 protein: CASSEGTLKLFF. CDR3 sequence (DNA): TGTGCCAGCAGTGAGGGGACACTAAAACTGTTTTTT. The rearrangement uses TRBV2 and TRBJ1-4, with a possible D match to TRBD1 (6 bases). This CDR3 spans 12 amino acids. The germline V gene has CDR1 SNHLY and CDR2 FYNNEI. V was clipped by 3 bases and J by 10 bases, with 9 bases between them.

This clone was recorded a few times. The chain is built from TRBV19 and TRBJ1-5; a possible D gene is TRBD1 (5 bases). The CDR3 totals 15 residues. Trimming cost V 6 bases and J 4 bases, with 16 bases left between them. Germline-derived CDR1 and CDR2 are LNHDA and SQIVND (reference sequence). CDR3: CASRGDRGANQPQHF. DNA for the CDR3: TGTGCCAGTAGGGGGGACCGCGGGGCGAATCAGCCCCAGCATTTT.

This clone came up a few times. J is TRBJ2-6 and V is TRBV11-2; 10 bases match TRBD1. Germline CDR1 is SGHAT and CDR2 is FQNNGV. CDR3 size: 20 residues. V lost 0 bases to trimming and J lost 0 bases; unmatched junction nucleotides: 8. The CDR3 here is CASSLDGPTGGGSGANVLTF. The CDR3 region has the DNA TGTGCCAGCAGCTTAGATGGGCCGACAGGGGGCGGCTCTGGGGCCAACGTCCTGACTTTC.

The rearrangement uses TRBV21-1 and TRBJ2-7; TRBD2 is taken as the D call from the table, unchecked against the DNA. TRBV21-1 is a known pseudogene. CDR3 length: 20 amino acids. The CDR3 region is CASSKREPTGSRNRSYEQYF. In nucleotides, the CDR3 is TGTGCCAGCAGCAAAAGGGAACCGACGGGGTCACGGAACCGATCCTACGAGCAGTACTTC.

This clone appeared a single time. This clone may be a read error of a much larger clone one base away. V and J are TRBV6-6 and TRBJ2-7, with D unclear. Germline V CDR1 and CDR2: MNHNY, SVGAGI (reference sequence). The ends were cut back, 6 bases at V and 2 bases at J, with 5 bases in the middle. CDR3 length equals 11 residues. The CDR3 loop reads CASSTAYEQYF. For the CDR3, the DNA is TGTGCCAGCAGCACCGCCTACGAGCAGTACTTC.

This rearrangement joins TRBV7-9 to TRBJ2-5; the match to TRBD2 covers 8 bases. Germline V gene sequence: CDR1 SEHNR, CDR2 FQNEAQ (reference sequence). This CDR3 comprises 14 residues. V was pared by 5 bases and J by 0 bases, with 2 bases of the junction left unmatched. CDR3: CASSHSGNQETQYF. In DNA, the CDR3 is TGTGCCAGCAGCCATAGCGGGAACCAAGAGACCCAGTACTTC.

The chain links TRBV7-2 to TRBJ1-4; D unclear. The CDR3 extends over 16 amino acids. Germline V gene sequence: CDR1 SGHTA, CDR2 FQGNSA. V was shortened by 2 bases and J by 8 bases, with 18 bases between the two germline ends. For the CDR3, the DNA is TGTGCCAGCAGCTTACGGTTCTTTGGTACGGAAGAAAAACTGTTTTTT. Translated, it gives CASSLRFFGTEEKLFF.

The V and J genes are TRBV4-1 and TRBJ1-1, with unresolved D. From germline, CDR1 is MGHRA and CDR2 YSYEKL. V was cut by 2 bases and J by 5 bases, with 15 bases left in between. This CDR3 is built from 15 residues. The CDR3: CASSQKPLGWTEAFF. The CDR3 DNA is TGCGCCAGCAGCCAAAAGCCCCTAGGGTGGACTGAAGCTTTCTTT.

Remarks on this clone: A read error may explain this, as a much larger clone is one base away. No conserved phenylalanine or tryptophan ends this CDR3, so it is likely a read error. CDR3 residues: CASSLEGIYGYTL. The CDR3 region has the DNA TGTGCCAGCAGCTTGGAGGGGATCTATGGCTACACCCTC. The gene calls are TRBV7-9 and TRBJ1-2, with D perhaps matching TRBD1 (5 bases). CDR1 is SEHNR and CDR2 is FQNEAQ in the germline V gene (reference sequence). The V end lost 3 bases, the J end lost 4 bases, and 9 bases lay between the germline ends. This CDR3 contains 13 residues.

The chain has TRBV5-6 and TRBJ2-1; D might be TRBD2 (7 bases). V was pared by 4 bases and J by 12 bases, with 17 bases between. Germline V gene data show CDR1 as SGHDT and CDR2 as YYEEEE. CDR3 length: 13 amino acids. CDR3 residues: CASSREEGGGQFF. CDR3 coding DNA: TGTGCCAGCAGCCGGGAGGAGGGAGGGGGGCAGTTCTTC.

This chain uses TRBV28 with TRBJ2-7; D gene uncertain. Germline-derived CDR1 and CDR2 are MDHEN and SYDVKM. CDR3 length: 14 amino acids. V lost 3 bases and J 3 bases, leaving 12 bases between the germline ends. The CDR3 DNA is TGTGCCAGCAGTTTTCCCATTTCAGGCTACGAGCAGTACTTC. The encoded protein is CASSFPISGYEQYF.

This rearrangement joins TRBV7-2 to TRBJ2-5; 8 bases are shared with TRBD1. CDR3 size: 15 residues. V lost 3 bases, J lost 5 bases, and 8 bases stayed unmatched. Germline-derived CDR1 and CDR2 are SGHTA and FQGNSA. In nucleotides, the CDR3 is TGTGCCAGCAGCTTGTCCAGGGGGCGCATGGAGACCCAGTACTTC. Translating it yields CASSLSRGRMETQYF. Full variable domain (outside the CDR3, taken from reference TRBV7-2 and TRBJ2-5): GAGVSQSPSNKVTEKGKDVELRCDPISGHTALYWYRQSLGQGLEFLIYFQGNSAPDKSGLPSDRFSAERTGGSVSTLTIQRTQQEDSAVYLCASSLSRGRMETQYFGPGTRLLVL.

The rearrangement links TRBV5-1 to TRBJ2-5; D remains ambiguous. The CDR3 length is 13 residues. The V end was cut by 0 bases, the J end by 1 base, with 4 bases between. Germline loops: CDR1 SGHRS, CDR2 YFSETQ. The CDR3 spells CASSLGFQETQYF. In DNA, the CDR3 is TGCGCCAGCAGCTTGGGTTTCCAAGAGACCCAGTACTTC.

The chain is built from TRBV5-1 and TRBJ2-7; D might be TRBD1 or TRBD2, each matching 5 bases. V was trimmed by 0 bases and J by 0 bases, leaving 10 bases between them. CDR3 length: 15 amino acids. In germline, CDR1 is SGHRS, CDR2 YFSETQ. CDR3 sequence (DNA): TGCGCCAGCAGCTTGGACGGGACCAGCTCCTACGAGCAGTACTTC. This sequence encodes CASSLDGTSSYEQYF. Using reference TRBV5-1 and TRBJ2-7 for the parts outside the CDR3, the full variable domain is KAGVTQTPRYLIKTRGQQVTLSCSPISGHRSVSWYQQTPGQGLQFLFEYFSETQRNKGNFPGRFSGRQFSNSRSEMNVSTLELGDSALYLCASSLDGTSSYEQYFGPGTRLTVT.

Only a few counts were recorded for this clone. V usage is TRBV6-1 and J usage is TRBJ2-7, with D possibly matching TRBD1 (6 bases). The CDR3 has 14 amino acids. Germline CDR1 reads MNHNS; CDR2 reads SASEGT. Between the trimmed V and J ends, which lost 10 bases and 3 bases, there was a span of 19 bases. CDR3 DNA: TGTGCCAACCCGGGACAAATCACCATCTACGAGCAGTACTTC. It specifies CANPGQITIYEQYF.

In its sample, this clone was seen many times. The rearrangement joins TRBV10-3 to TRBJ1-1; no definite D call. Trimming took 4 bases from V and 4 from J, leaving 7 bases between them. The CDR3 runs to 12 residues. From germline, CDR1 is ENHRY and CDR2 SYGVKD. In DNA form, the CDR3 reads TGTGCCATCAGTGGAGCGGCCACTGAAGCTTTCTTT. This codes for CAISGAATEAFF.

This clone has a count of ten or more. The chain combines TRBV30 with TRBJ2-2, with 8 nucleotides matching TRBD2. The CDR3 is 14 residues long. Germline V CDR1 and CDR2: GTSNPN, SVGIG (reference sequence). V trimming: 2 bases; J trimming: 3 bases; junction bases outside the gene matches: 2. The CDR3 region is CAWSNGRDTGELFF. DNA of the CDR3: TGTGCCTGGAGTAACGGGAGGGACACCGGGGAGCTGTTTTTT.

The chain links TRBV28 to TRBJ2-5; 7 nucleotides line up with TRBD2. Looked up from germline, CDR1 is MDHEN and CDR2 is SYDVKM. This CDR3 region has 16 residues. V lost 4 bases and J lost 4; bases outside the gene matches: 12. The CDR3 bases are TGTGCCAGCAGTTCCCCAACCCCTAGCGGAGGAGAGACCCAGTACTTC. Protein: CASSSPTPSGGETQYF.

CDR3 protein: CASSVDLGNEQFF. The CDR3 DNA reads TGTGCCAGCAGCGTAGACCTAGGAAATGAGCAGTTCTTC. V is TRBV9 and J is TRBJ2-1, with unresolved D. Trimming removed 0 bases from V and 7 bases from J, with 8 bases in between. The CDR3 runs to 13 residues. The V gene's germline CDR1 is SGDLS and CDR2 YYNGEE.

This rearrangement joins TRBV10-1 to TRBJ2-5; 7 bases line up with TRBD2. This CDR3 is 15 amino acids long. The germline CDR1 and CDR2 sequences are WNHNN and SYGVQD (reference sequence). After removal of 0 bases from V and 2 bases from J, the junction contained 3 bases not matched to a gene. CDR3 DNA sequence: TGCGCCAGCAGTGAGTCGGCCGGGGGGCAAGAGACCCAGTACTTC. Translation: CASSESAGGQETQYF.